Described below is a single T cell receptor (beta chain) sequence and its context. Its target is unknown. Thawed PBMCs were FACS-sorted into unstimulated CD4+CD25+CD127- regulatory T cells, CD4+CD25- non-regulatory cells, CD4 and CD8 cells. Method: immunoSEQ multiplex PCR; TCRdb's copy keeps in-frame clones and lacks some. The profile covers 240,000 or so clones, with 65% to 85% appearing a single time and 0.5% to 0.65% taken by the ten largest. This specimen comes from a study of Tregs in tolerant kidney transplant recipients. Overall study findings and caveats: Validation in larger populations is needed because few patients were studied. Biological reproducibility was not directly addressed, but technical replication error appeared minimal.

Trimming took 0 bases from V and 5 from J, leaving 10 bases between them. Germline V gene sequence: CDR1 WSHSY, CDR2 SAAADI. The CDR3 extends over 14 amino acids. The TCR comes from a human donor in good health. Material for sequencing was CD4+ T cells from blood. The J gene is TRBJ2-5, the V gene TRBV10-2, with TRBD2 as a possible D gene (5 bases). The DNA of the CDR3 is TGCGCCAGCAGTGAGTCAGGAGGCTGGGAGACCCAGTACTTC. This translates into CASSESGGWETQYF.